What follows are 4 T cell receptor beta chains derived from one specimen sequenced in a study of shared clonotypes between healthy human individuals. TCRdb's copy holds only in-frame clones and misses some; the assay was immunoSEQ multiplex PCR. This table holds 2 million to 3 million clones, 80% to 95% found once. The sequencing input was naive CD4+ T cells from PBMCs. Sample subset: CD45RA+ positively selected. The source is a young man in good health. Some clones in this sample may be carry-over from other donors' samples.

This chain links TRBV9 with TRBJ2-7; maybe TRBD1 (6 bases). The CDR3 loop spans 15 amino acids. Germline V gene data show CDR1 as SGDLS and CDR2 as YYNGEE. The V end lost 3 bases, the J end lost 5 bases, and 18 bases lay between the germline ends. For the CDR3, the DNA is TGTGCCAGCAGCGGCCGGGACAAAGAGGGGAACGAGCAGTACTTC. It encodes CASSGRDKEGNEQYF.

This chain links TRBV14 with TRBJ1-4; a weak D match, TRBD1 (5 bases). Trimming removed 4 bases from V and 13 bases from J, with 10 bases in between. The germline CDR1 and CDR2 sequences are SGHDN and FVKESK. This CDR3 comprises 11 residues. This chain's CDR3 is CASSPGRGLFF. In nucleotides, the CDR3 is TGTGCCAGCAGCCCTGGTAGGGGACTGTTTTTT. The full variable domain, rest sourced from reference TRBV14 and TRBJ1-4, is EAGVTQFPSHSVIEKGQTVTLRCDPISGHDNLYWYRRVMGKEIKFLLHFVKESKQDESGMPNNRFLAERTGGTYSTLKVQPAELEDSGVYFCASSPGRGLFFGSGTQLSVL.

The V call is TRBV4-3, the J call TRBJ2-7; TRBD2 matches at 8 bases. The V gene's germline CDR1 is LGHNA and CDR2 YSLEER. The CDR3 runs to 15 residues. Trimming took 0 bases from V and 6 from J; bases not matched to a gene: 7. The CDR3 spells CASSQDPAGAPEQYF. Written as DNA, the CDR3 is TGCGCCAGCAGCCAAGATCCAGCGGGAGCCCCCGAGCAGTACTTC.

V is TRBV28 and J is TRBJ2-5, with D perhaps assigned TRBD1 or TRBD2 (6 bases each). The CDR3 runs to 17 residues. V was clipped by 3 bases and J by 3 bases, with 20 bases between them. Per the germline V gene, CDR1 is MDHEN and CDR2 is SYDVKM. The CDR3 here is CASSFRRGARGEETQYF. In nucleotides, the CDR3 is TGTGCCAGCAGTTTCAGAAGGGGGGCCAGAGGGGAAGAGACCCAGTACTTC.